The entry below describes one T cell receptor beta chain. Its antigen is as yet unknown. It was 5'RACE with constant-segment primers that produced the TCR alpha and TCR beta cDNA libraries, which carried sample barcodes and UMIs. TCRdb used MiXCR to reprocess the 5' RACE reads, holding one entry per CDR3 protein. The sample shows over 450,000 distinct CDR3 sequences, about a fifth of them seen only once. This sample was taken from a study of T-cell memory formation after mild COVID-19. Study summary: There were largely donor-specific TCR clusters.

V dropped 4 bases and J dropped 8; count of bases not matched to a gene: 10. This CDR3 spans 15 amino acids. Whole-study results and caveats: While clones contracting from day 15 to 85 were balanced between CD4 and CD8, later expanders leaned CD4+. Some clones that responded turned up in pre-infection memory, which suggests that cross-reactive memory joined in.

The sample consisted of PBMCs or a T cell subset sorted from them (not recorded which). This receptor was obtained from an adult woman who had mild COVID-19 (a few samples of this study predate the infection). Cell type and time point are not known. This chain connects TRBV12-3 or TRBV12-4 to TRBJ1-4; 7 bases are shared with TRBD1. CDR3 sequence: CASSSQNRGREKLFF. In DNA, the CDR3 is TGTGCCAGCAGTTCACAAAACAGGGGTCGGGAAAAACTGTTTTTT.